The present TCR beta chain was sequenced within a study of T cell repertoires in cytomegalovirus infection. Study context: A matching HLA type, together with CMV infection, was signaled by public TCR beta signatures. Broader study findings: HLA-C-restricted CMV-specific TCR beta clonotypes were dominant in the ex vivo response. Cumulated frequencies of public TCR beta families served to identify carriers of CMV plus the relevant HLA.

Trimming took 6 bases from V and 3 from J; bases not matched to a gene: 4. The CDR3 covers 12 residues. The germline V gene has CDR1 SQVTM and CDR2 ANQGSEA. MiXCR, applied by TCRdb to the reads, yields one record per CDR3 protein. The table has more than 150,000 distinct CDR3 sequences, around 20% seen once. In its sample, this clonotype was seen a few times. Antigen: not known. The chain employs TRBV29-1 and TRBJ2-5; 7 bases are a match to TRBD2. This clonotype originated in a human donor in good health (CMV status not recorded). Some clones in this sample may be carry-over from other donors' samples. Input material: PBMCs. The CDR3 bases are TGCAGCGTAACCCTAGCGGAAGAGACCCAGTACTTC. This codes for CSVTLAEETQYF.